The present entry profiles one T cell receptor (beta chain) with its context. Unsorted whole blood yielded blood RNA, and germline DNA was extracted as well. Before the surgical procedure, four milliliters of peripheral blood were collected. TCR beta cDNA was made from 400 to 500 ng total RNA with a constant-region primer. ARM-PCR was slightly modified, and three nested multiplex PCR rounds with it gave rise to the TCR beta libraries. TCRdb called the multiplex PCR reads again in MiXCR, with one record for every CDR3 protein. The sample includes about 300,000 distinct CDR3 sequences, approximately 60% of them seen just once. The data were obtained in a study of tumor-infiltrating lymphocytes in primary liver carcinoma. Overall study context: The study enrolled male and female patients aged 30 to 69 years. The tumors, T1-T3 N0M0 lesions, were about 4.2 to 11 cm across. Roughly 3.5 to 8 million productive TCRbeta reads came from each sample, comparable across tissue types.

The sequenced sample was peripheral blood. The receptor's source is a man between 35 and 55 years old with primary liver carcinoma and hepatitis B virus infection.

The CDR3 sequence is CASSPGGQTPYEQYF. The CDR3 region has the DNA TGTGCCAGCAGCCCGGGAGGCCAGACACCCTACGAGCAGTACTTC. V gene TRBV5-4 combines with J gene TRBJ2-7; 7 nucleotides match TRBD2. V was pared by 4 bases and J by 2 bases, with 9 bases of the junction left unmatched. The length of the CDR3 is 15 residues. Germline V gives CDR1 SGHNT, CDR2 YYREEE (reference sequence).